A selection of T cell receptor beta chains follows, all from one sample in a study of cytomegalovirus exposure and HLA in healthy donors. Data came from immunoSEQ multiplex PCR; TCRdb stores just in-frame clones and leaves some out. The table shows some 140,000 clones, with about 74% occurring only once. Sequences were obtained from PBMCs. Source of these receptors: a middle-aged man in good health and CMV-seronegative. The CDR3 runs from the conserved cysteine through the conserved F or W. The D gene is left open where the match is weak. The size of a clone is reported for some rows only, either as once, few or many, or as a class for expanded clones.

j_gene,d_gene,abundance,v_gene,CDR3nt,CDR3aa
TRBJ2-3,.,.,TRBV29-1,TGCAGCGTTGGCGGAGGGAGCACAGATACGCAGTATTTT,CSVGGGSTDTQYF
TRBJ1-1,TRBD1,.,TRBV5-1,TGCGCCAGCAGCTTGGAGTGGGACAGGGAAAACCGCCCAACCTTGAACACTGAAGCTTTCTTT,CASSLEWDRENRPTLNTEAFF
TRBJ2-5,.,.,TRBV11-1,TGTGCCAGCACGCGGGGACCCAGGGAGACCCAGTACTTC,CASTRGPRETQYF
TRBJ2-7,.,once,TRBV9,TGTGCCAGCAGCGAAAGACAAGCCTCCTACGAGCAGTACTTC,CASSERQASYEQYF
TRBJ2-7,TRBD2,.,TRBV10-3,TGTGCCATCAGTGCCGCTGGACTAGCGGGAGGAACCCTCTACGAGCAGTACTTC,CAISAAGLAGGTLYEQYF
TRBJ2-7,TRBD1,.,TRBV7-6,TGTGCCAGCAGCTTAGGACAGGGGGCGTACGAGCAGTACTTC,CASSLGQGAYEQYF
TRBJ2-7,.,.,TRBV6-5,TGTGCCAGCAGGGGCGGGGAATCCTACGAGCAGTACTTC,CASRGGESYEQYF
TRBJ2-7,TRBD2,.,TRBV14,TGTGCCAGCAGCCCCGAGACTAGCGGGAGATGGGAGCAGTACTTC,CASSPETSGRWEQYF
TRBJ1-1,TRBD1,.,TRBV5-6,TGTGCCAGCAGCTTCGGGACAGGGATGAGCACTGAAGCTTTCTTT,CASSFGTGMSTEAFF
TRBJ2-1,.,few,TRBV5-5,TGTGCCAGCAGCCCAGGTTACAATGAGCAGTTCTTC,CASSPGYNEQFF
TRBJ2-1,.,once,TRBV28,TGTGCCAGCAACGAAGCGGAGAGCTCCTACAATGAGCAGTTCTTC,CASNEAESSYNEQFF
TRBJ2-1,TRBD2,.,TRBV7-2,TGTGCCAGCAGCCCCGGACTAGCCTGGTCGTACAATGAGCAGTTCTTC,CASSPGLAWSYNEQFF
TRBJ1-2,TRBD1,once,TRBV5-4,TGTGCCAGCAGCGAGGGACAGCGAAGTTATGGCTACACCTTC,CASSEGQRSYGYTF
TRBJ1-1,TRBD1,.,TRBV19,TGTGCCAGTAGTCACAGACAGGGCACTGAAGCTTTCTTT,CASSHRQGTEAFF
TRBJ2-7,.,.,TRBV5-1,TGCGCCAGCAGCCCCCGCGGGGATTCCTACGAGCAGTACTTC,CASSPRGDSYEQYF
TRBJ2-2,.,.,TRBV7-9,TGTGCCAGCAGTACCCGGAAAACGGACAGCAAAGGATACACCGGGGAGCTGTTTTTT,CASSTRKTDSKGYTGELFF
TRBJ1-5,.,.,TRBV27,TGTGCCAGCAGTTTATCGAACCAGGGCCATCAGCCCCAGCATTTT,CASSLSNQGHQPQHF
TRBJ2-3,TRBD2,.,TRBV5-1,TGCGCCAGCAGCCCCGGGACTAGCGGGAGTTCTGATACGCAGTATTTT,CASSPGTSGSSDTQYF
TRBJ2-2,.,.,TRBV30,TGTGCCTGGAGTGGGGGTGCGGGGACCGGGGAGCTGTTTTTT,CAWSGGAGTGELFF
TRBJ2-7,TRBD1,.,TRBV4-1,TGCGCCAGCAGCCAAGGGGACAGGGCCTACGAGCAGTACTTC,CASSQGDRAYEQYF
TRBJ1-1,.,.,TRBV27,TGTGCCAGCAGTTGGGCCCTCCGCACTGAAGCTTTCTTT,CASSWALRTEAFF
TRBJ2-1,TRBD1,.,TRBV5-6,TGTGCCAGCAGCCCCACCGGTGGACAGGGGGATGAGCAGTTCTTC,CASSPTGGQGDEQFF
TRBJ2-7,.,many,TRBV7-2,TGTGCCAGCAGCTTAGGGCATAGGGGGTACGAGCAGTACTTC,CASSLGHRGYEQYF
TRBJ1-1,.,.,TRBV29-1,TGCAGCGTTCAAGGGCTCCGTACTGAAGCTTTCTTT,CSVQGLRTEAFF
TRBJ1-2,TRBD1,.,TRBV5-6,TGTGCCAGCATAAAGGGGACAGCCGATTTCTATGGCTACACCTTC,CASIKGTADFYGYTF
TRBJ1-2,.,.,TRBV30,TGTGCCTGGGACGTGAATAGGGAGTCGAACTATGGCTACACCTTC,CAWDVNRESNYGYTF
TRBJ2-7,TRBD2,few,TRBV12-5,TGTGCTAGTGGCCCCACAGGGTTAGCGGGGACCTACGAGCAGTACTTC,CASGPTGLAGTYEQYF
TRBJ2-5,TRBD1,.,TRBV5-1,TGCGCCAGCAGACCAGGGACAGCGAGCCCAGAGACCCAGTACTTC,CASRPGTASPETQYF
TRBJ2-1,TRBD1,.,TRBV5-1,TGCGCCAGCAGCCAGGAACCGGGACAGGCAAACAATGAGCAGTTCTTC,CASSQEPGQANNEQFF
TRBJ1-2,.,.,TRBV19,TGTGCCAGTAGTACCCCCGGCGGGGCGTGGGGCTACACCTTC,CASSTPGGAWGYTF
TRBJ1-4,TRBD1,.,TRBV19,TGTGCCAGTAGTCCCCCGGGACAGCGAGGTCGGGTGAATGAAAAACTGTTTTTT,CASSPPGQRGRVNEKLFF
TRBJ1-1,.,.,TRBV19,TGTGCCAGTAGTATCCTTCGGGCAGGGATGAACACTGAAGCTTTCTTT,CASSILRAGMNTEAFF
TRBJ2-7,TRBD1,.,TRBV5-1,TGCGCCAGCAGCCCCCGGACAGGGGGCTCCGTCGAGCAGTACTTC,CASSPRTGGSVEQYF
TRBJ2-2,.,.,TRBV7-2,TGTGCCAGCAGCTTAACGACACACACGGGGGCCGGGGAGCTGTTTTTT,CASSLTTHTGAGELFF
TRBJ1-2,.,.,TRBV5-1,TGCGCCAGCAGCTTGACAGGTCTACCCGATGGCTACACCTTC,CASSLTGLPDGYTF
TRBJ2-5,.,.,TRBV19,TGTGCCAGTAGTATCGGCAGGGAAGAGACCCAGTACTTC,CASSIGREETQYF
TRBJ2-5,.,once,TRBV30,TGTGCCTGGAGTGTATCGGTAGAGACCCAGTACTTC,CAWSVSVETQYF
TRBJ2-1,.,.,TRBV6-5,TGTGCCAGCAGTTACTCGAGCGCGGGATACAATGAGCAGTTCTTC,CASSYSSAGYNEQFF
TRBJ2-7,TRBD2,.,TRBV18,TGTGCCAGCTCACTAGCGGGAGAAAGCTACGAGCAGTACTTC,CASSLAGESYEQYF
TRBJ2-7,.,.,TRBV7-3,TGTGCCAGCAGCTTATCTGGCGGCCCCTACGAGCAGTACTTC,CASSLSGGPYEQYF